The TCR beta chain under discussion was sequenced for a study of blood T cell repertoires in COVID-19. Study information: Acute and convalescent COVID-19 samples came from the United States, Italy and Spain. The analysed material was cDNA or gDNA that came from T cells, B-cell-depleted T cells, or PBMCs.

Germline CDR1 reads LGHDT; CDR2 reads YNNKEL (reference sequence). This CDR3 has 15 residues. V lost 8 bases, J lost 0 bases, and 7 bases stayed unmatched. In the study's own analysis: From reference gene primer amplification, estimates of nucleated cell counts were derived. TCRdb's copy holds only in-frame clones and misses some; the assay was immunoSEQ multiplex PCR. V and J calls plus clone size are reproduced from that table; the DNA served to infer D and trimming. The sample has more than 200,000 clones, nearly 90% seen once. The specimen was peripheral blood. The chain carries TRBV3-1 (or the pseudogene TRBV3-2) and TRBJ1-3; the match to TRBD1 covers 7 bases. This receptor was taken from a man younger than 35 with active or convalescent COVID-19. Written as DNA, the CDR3 is TGTGCCAGCTCTTCCAGGGGGACCTCTGGAAACACCATATATTTT. Translation gives CASSSRGTSGNTIYF.